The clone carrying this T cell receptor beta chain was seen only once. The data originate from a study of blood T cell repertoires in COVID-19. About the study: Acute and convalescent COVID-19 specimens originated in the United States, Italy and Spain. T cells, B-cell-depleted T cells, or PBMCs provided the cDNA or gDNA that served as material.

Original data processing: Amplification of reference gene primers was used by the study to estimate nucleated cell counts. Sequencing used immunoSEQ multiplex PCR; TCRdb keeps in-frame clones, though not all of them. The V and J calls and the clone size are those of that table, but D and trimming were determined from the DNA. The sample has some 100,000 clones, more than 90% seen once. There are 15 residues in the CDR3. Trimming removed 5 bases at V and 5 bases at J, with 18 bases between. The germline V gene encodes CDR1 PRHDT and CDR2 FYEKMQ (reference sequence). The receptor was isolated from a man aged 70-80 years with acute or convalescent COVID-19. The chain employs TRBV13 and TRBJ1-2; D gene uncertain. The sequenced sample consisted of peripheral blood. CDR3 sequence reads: CASSPPREGVYGYTF. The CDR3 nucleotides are TGTGCCAGCAGCCCCCCCCGGGAGGGTGTGTATGGCTACACCTTC. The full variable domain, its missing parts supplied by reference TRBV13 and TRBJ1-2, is AAGVIQSPRHLIKEKRETATLKCYPIPRHDTVYWYQQGPGQDPQFLISFYEKMQSDKGSIPDRFSAQQFSDYHSELNMSSLELGDSALYFCASSPPREGVYGYTFGSGTRLTVV.